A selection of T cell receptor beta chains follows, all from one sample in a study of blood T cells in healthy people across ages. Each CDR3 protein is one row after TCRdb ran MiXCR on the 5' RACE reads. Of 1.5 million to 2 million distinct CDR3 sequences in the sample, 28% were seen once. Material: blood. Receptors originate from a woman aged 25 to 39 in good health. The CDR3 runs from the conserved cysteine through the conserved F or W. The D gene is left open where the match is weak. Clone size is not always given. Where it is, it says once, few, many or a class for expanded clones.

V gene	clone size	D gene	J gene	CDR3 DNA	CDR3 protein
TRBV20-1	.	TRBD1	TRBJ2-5	TGCAGTGCTGCCCGGGACAGTGATGTGGAGACCCAGTACTTC	CSAARDSDVETQYF
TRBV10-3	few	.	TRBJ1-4	TGTGCCATCAGCCAGGGATCAACTAATGAAAAACTGTTTTTT	CAISQGSTNEKLFF
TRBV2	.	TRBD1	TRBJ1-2	TGTGCCAGCAGTGATAGTAGGACAGGTCGGGGAGATGGCTACACCTTC	CASSDSRTGRGDGYTF
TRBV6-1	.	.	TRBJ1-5	TGTGCCAGCAGTGAAGAGTCGCGGCAGCCCCAGCATTTT	CASSEESRQPQHF
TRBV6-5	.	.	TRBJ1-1	TGTGCCAGCAGTTACTCCATCTTGTTCACTGAAGCTTTCTTT	CASSYSILFTEAFF
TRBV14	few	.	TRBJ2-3	TGTGCCAGCAGCACTGGACTTCCAGATACGCAGTATTTT	CASSTGLPDTQYF
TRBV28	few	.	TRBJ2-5	TGTGCCAGCACCTCGGGCAGGTTCGAGACCCAGTACTTC	CASTSGRFETQYF
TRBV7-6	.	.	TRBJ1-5	TGTGCCAGCAGCTTTTCGGGACAAAAGCCCCAGCATTTT	CASSFSGQKPQHF
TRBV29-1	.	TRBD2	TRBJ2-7	TGCAGCGTGATGACTAGCGGGAGGGCCAACGAGCAGTACTTC	CSVMTSGRANEQYF
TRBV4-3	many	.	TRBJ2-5	TGCGCCAGCAGCCAAGAACCCAGTAGAAAGACCCAGTACTTC	CASSQEPSRKTQYF
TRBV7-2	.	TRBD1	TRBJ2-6	TGTGCCAGCAGCTCCCACAGGGGGCTAAGAACTGGGGCCAACGTCCTGACTTTC	CASSSHRGLRTGANVLTF
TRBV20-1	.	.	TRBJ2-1	TGCAGTGCTAGAGTTTCCCCTCAGCGGAACAATGAGCAGTTCTTC	CSARVSPQRNNEQFF
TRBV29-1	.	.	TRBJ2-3	TGCAGCGCAAGCGGTTGGGGCGCAGATACGCAGTATTTT	CSASGWGADTQYF
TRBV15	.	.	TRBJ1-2	TGTGCCACCAGCAGCGCTGCAGGGATTAACTATGGCTACACCTTC	CATSSAAGINYGYTF
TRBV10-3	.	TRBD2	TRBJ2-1	TGTGCCACAGCCCCTGAGGGCGGGAGAGGCTCCTACAATGAGCAGTTCTTC	CATAPEGGRGSYNEQFF
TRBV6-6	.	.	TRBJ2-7	TGTGCCAGCTCAGCAGCCTACAATGAGCAGTACTTC	CASSAAYNEQYF
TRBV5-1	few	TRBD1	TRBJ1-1	TGCGCCAGCAGCGGGACAGGGGGCGCGACTGAAGCTTTCTTT	CASSGTGGATEAFF
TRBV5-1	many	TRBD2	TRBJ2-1	TGCGCCAGCTCCGGGACTAGCGGGAACAATGAGCAGTTCTTC	CASSGTSGNNEQFF
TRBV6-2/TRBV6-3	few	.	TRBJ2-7	TGTGCCAGCAACAGACCAGGGGGGCACCGACTGCACGAGCAGTACTTC	CASNRPGGHRLHEQYF
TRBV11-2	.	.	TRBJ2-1	TGTACCAGCAGCTTTACTGACTACAATGAGCAGTTCTTC	CTSSFTDYNEQFF
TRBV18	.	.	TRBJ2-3	TGTGCCACCCAGCCCGGAGTAGATACGCAGTATTTT	CATQPGVDTQYF
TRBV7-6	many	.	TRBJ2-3	TGTGCCAGCAGCTTTGGAGAGGGTACAGATACGCAGTATTTT	CASSFGEGTDTQYF
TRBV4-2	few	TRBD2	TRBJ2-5	TGTGCCAGCAGCCAACTGGCTAGCGGGGGAGACATCCAAGAGACCCAGTACTTC	CASSQLASGGDIQETQYF
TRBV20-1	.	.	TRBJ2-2	TGCAGTGCTAGTGAGTGGGGAGAAGTAACCGGGGAGCTGTTTTTT	CSASEWGEVTGELFF
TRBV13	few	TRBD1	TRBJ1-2	TGTGCCAGCAGCCATGGGACAGTCTATGGCTACACCTTC	CASSHGTVYGYTF
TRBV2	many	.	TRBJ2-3	TGTGCCAGCAGTGAACTAGTAGGGGGGGATACGCAGTATTTT	CASSELVGGDTQYF
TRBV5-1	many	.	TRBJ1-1	TGCGCCAGCAGCTTGGTAGTAGGACCTGTGAACACTGAAGCTTTCTTT	CASSLVVGPVNTEAFF
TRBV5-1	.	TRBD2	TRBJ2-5	TGCGCCAGCAGCTTGACCACTAGCGGGGGACAAGAGACCCAGTACTTC	CASSLTTSGGQETQYF
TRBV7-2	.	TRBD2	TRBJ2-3	TGTGCCAGTGATTTAGCGGGAATCACAGATACGCAGTATTTT	CASDLAGITDTQYF
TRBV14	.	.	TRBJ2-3	TGTGCCAGCAGCCAATTGGGGGTTCAGGGTACGCAGTATTTT	CASSQLGVQGTQYF
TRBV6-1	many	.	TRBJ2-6	TGTGCCAGCAGTGAAGCGCTCTCTGGGGCCAACGTCCTGACTTTC	CASSEALSGANVLTF
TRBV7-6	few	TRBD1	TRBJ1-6	TGTGCCAGCAGTTCCGACAGGGAGAGAATCCCACCCCTCCACTTT	CASSSDRERIPPLHF
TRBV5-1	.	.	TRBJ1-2	TGCGCCAGCACCCTCGGGACACCCCGTTATGGCTACACCTTC	CASTLGTPRYGYTF
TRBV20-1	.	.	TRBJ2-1	TGCAGTGCTAGAGTGGGACGCAATACCTACAATGAGCAGTTCTTC	CSARVGRNTYNEQFF
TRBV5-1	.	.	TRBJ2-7	TGCGCCAGCAGACAGACTCCAGCGGCCCCCTACGAGCAGTACTTC	CASRQTPAAPYEQYF
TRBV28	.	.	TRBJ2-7	TGTGCCAGCAGGTTAGGGGGGGCCTACGAGCAGTACTTC	CASRLGGAYEQYF
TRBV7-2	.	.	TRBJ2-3	TGTGCCAGCAGCCGCGGGCGGGGAGCGGCGGACACAGATACGCAGTATTTT	CASSRGRGAADTDTQYF
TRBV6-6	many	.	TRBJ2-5	TGTGCCAGCAGTTACTCGAAAGAGACCCAGTACTTC	CASSYSKETQYF
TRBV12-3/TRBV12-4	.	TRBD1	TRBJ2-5	TGTGTCAGCAGTACAACGACAGGGGGCAGGGAGACCCAGTACTTC	CVSSTTTGGRETQYF
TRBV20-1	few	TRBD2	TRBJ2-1	TGCAGTGCTTGGGGACTAGCGGAAAACAATGAGCAGTTCTTC	CSAWGLAENNEQFF
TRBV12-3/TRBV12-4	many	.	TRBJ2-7	TGTGCCAGCAGTATCCTGCAGGGTCTGACTTCCTACGAGCAGTACTTC	CASSILQGLTSYEQYF
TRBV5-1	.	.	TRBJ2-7	TGCGCCAGCAGCTGGGCGGGTAATACCTACGAGCAGTACTTC	CASSWAGNTYEQYF
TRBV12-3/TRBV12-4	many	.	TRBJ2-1	TGTGCCAGCAGTAGGGGGGAGGGGTGGTTGAATGAGCAGTTCTTC	CASSRGEGWLNEQFF
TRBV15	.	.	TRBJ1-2	TGTGCCACCTCAGCCCTCTCCGGGGGCGGCGGCTACACCTTC	CATSALSGGGGYTF
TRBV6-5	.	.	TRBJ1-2	TGTGCCAGCAGTTACTCGAGGAGGACAGCCAGTGGTGGCTACACCTTC	CASSYSRRTASGGYTF
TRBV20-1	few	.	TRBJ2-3	TGCAGTGCTGAAACCGGGATGCAAACAGATACGCAGTATTTT	CSAETGMQTDTQYF
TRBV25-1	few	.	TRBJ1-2	TGTGCCAGCAGTGAAGGTGTGGGGGAGTTCGATGGCTACACCTTC	CASSEGVGEFDGYTF
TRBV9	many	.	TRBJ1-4	TGTGCCAGCAGCGTAGCTGCAACTAATGAAAAACTGTTTTTT	CASSVAATNEKLFF
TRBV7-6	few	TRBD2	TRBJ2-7	TGTGCCAGCAGCTTCTTAGCGGGAGGGCCTGGAGAGCAGTACTTC	CASSFLAGGPGEQYF
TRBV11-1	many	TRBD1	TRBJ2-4	TGTGCCAGCAGCCCCCGACAGGGGGGAACCAAAAACATTCAGTACTTC	CASSPRQGGTKNIQYF